The source of this T cell receptor (beta chain) is a study of T cell responses to AZD1222 COVID-19 vaccine. The table came from immunoSEQ multiplex PCR; TCRdb's copy has only in-frame clones and leaves some out. Of 100,000 to 150,000 clones listed, roughly 91% are singletons. With regard to this clone: What it binds is unknown.

Study-level points and caveats: Only a handful of people who got AZD1222 tested seropositive at baseline. Clonal diversity may have been underestimated in mostly white British donors. The repertoires were collected only after the peak T cell response.

This sample comprised peripheral blood, obtained on day 0 of AZD1222 vaccination. This receptor was obtained from an adult in good health.

The CDR3 protein is CASSSTGTVEAFF. The CDR3, as DNA: TGTGCCAGCAGCTCAACCGGGACAGTTGAAGCTTTCTTT. The chain is built from TRBV11-2 and TRBJ1-1; TRBD1 matches at 7 bases. The germline V gene encodes CDR1 SGHAT and CDR2 FQNNGV. The CDR3 has 13 amino acids. After removal of 4 bases from V and 7 bases from J, the junction contained 6 bases not matched to a gene.